Here is one T cell receptor beta chain with its context. Its cognate antigen is unknown. Germline values: CDR1 SQVTM, CDR2 ANQGSEA. V lost 4 bases, J lost 8 bases, and 11 bases lay in between. CDR3 length: 11 residues. This specimen comes from a study of T cell responses to AZD1222 COVID-19 vaccine. Findings and limits, study-wide: Once two AZD1222 doses were given, Spike-specific TCR breadth and depth went up. Most donors were white British, females outnumbered males, and clonal diversity was possibly underestimated. The study identified only 6 or 7 AZD1222 recipients as seropositive at baseline.

TCRdb's table, derived via immunoSEQ multiplex PCR, lists solely in-frame clones and lacks some. This sample has 80,000 to 90,000 clones, with approximately 90% found just once. Pooled together were second doses at about 4 or about 12 weeks. The specimen was peripheral blood, collected 28 days after the second AZD1222 dose. This sequence joins TRBV29-1 and TRBJ1-2; perhaps TRBD1 as D (5 bases). The TCR was taken from an adult who received the AZD1222 COVID-19 vaccine. The CDR3 reads CSVGRVGGYTF. For the CDR3, the DNA is TGCAGCGTTGGCAGGGTGGGAGGCTACACCTTC.